This entry is about one T cell receptor beta chain. As yet, its antigen is unknown. Method: immunoSEQ multiplex PCR; TCRdb's copy keeps in-frame clones and lacks some. This table holds around 150,000 clones, about 93% found once. This sample stems from a study of T cell responses to AZD1222 COVID-19 vaccine. The CDR3 is 16 amino acids. Germline CDR1 is SGHAT and CDR2 is FQNNGV. Trimming pared 1 base from V and 0 bases from J, leaving 10 bases between. Whole-study results and caveats: A mostly white British donor set with more females was recruited, and clonal diversity was possibly underestimated. Variant regions that are unmutated are reportedly the target of nearly half of spike-specific TCRs.

This receptor was obtained from an adult who received the AZD1222 COVID-19 vaccine. The chain joins TRBV11-2 to TRBJ1-5, with D unclear. The sample consisted of peripheral blood, taken 28 days after the second AZD1222 dose. The CDR3 loop is CASSLVSFPSNQPQHF. CDR3 bases: TGTGCCAGCAGCTTAGTGTCCTTCCCTAGCAATCAGCCCCAGCATTTT.